The 21 T cell receptor beta chains below all came from one sample that was sequenced in a study of vaccination effects on CD4 cells after COVID-19. The antigens for these receptors are not known. ViraFEST assay sequencing came after antigen-specific CD4+ T cells were expanded with viral peptide pools. The culture ran for approximately 10 days, and then CD4+ T cells were isolated. It was two doses of either the BNT162b2 or mRNA-1273 vaccine that participants received. The method was immunoSEQ multiplex PCR; TCRdb's version includes in-frame clones alone and lacks a portion of them. The data show tens of thousands of clones, with about three quarters seen just once and 1% to 1.5% held by the top ten. The sequencing used CD4+ T cells from PBMCs cultured with HCoV-229E spike peptides, collected after COVID-19 vaccination. Receptors were obtained from a human donor who received a COVID-19 vaccine.

This clone was detected ten times or more. The rearrangement links TRBV5-1 to TRBJ2-2; tentative D call: TRBD1 (5 bases). This CDR3 spans 14 amino acids. Deletions cut 7 bases from V and 3 bases from J, with 13 bases between. Germline-derived CDR1 and CDR2 are SGHRS and YFSETQ. The CDR3 coding sequence is TGCGCCAGCCGAATGACAGAATACACCGGGGAGCTGTTTTTT. Translated: CASRMTEYTGELFF.

The V call is TRBV5-6, the J call TRBJ1-2; TRBD1 aligns across 8 bases. V shed 5 bases, J shed 4 bases, and the junction held 4 bases outside the gene matches. This CDR3 has 13 residues. Germline CDR1 is SGHDT and CDR2 is YYEEEE. CDR3 DNA: TGTGCCAGCAGGTGGACAGGGCGCTATGGCTACACCTTC. It yields the protein CASRWTGRYGYTF.

The chain is built from TRBV5-1 and TRBJ1-4, with TRBD1 as a possible D gene (6 bases). V was clipped by 4 bases and J by 2 bases, with 12 bases between them. This CDR3 is 15 amino acids long. Germline V CDR1 and CDR2: SGHRS, YFSETQ. The CDR3 DNA sequence: TGCGCCAGCAGCCGATCAGGGGACACTAATGAAAAACTGTTTTTT. Its protein is CASSRSGDTNEKLFF.

This chain joins TRBV6-5 and TRBJ1-1; D is ambiguous. Germline lookup yields CDR1 MNHEY and CDR2 SVGAGI. V dropped 2 bases and J dropped 12 bases, with 16 bases sitting between them. The CDR3 covers 13 residues. CDR3 bases: TGTGCCAGCAGTTACGACCGCTCGACGGGGTCTTTCTTT. This translates into CASSYDRSTGSFF.

The rearrangement uses TRBV5-1 and TRBJ2-3, with 8 bases matching TRBD1. Losses at the gene ends were 0 bases for V and 3 bases for J; bases not matched to a gene: 6. The CDR3 is 16 residues long. Germline assignment: CDR1 SGHRS and CDR2 YFSETQ. The CDR3 sequence is CASSLGAGGGTDTQYF. CDR3 sequence (DNA): TGCGCCAGCAGCTTGGGGGCAGGGGGCGGTACAGATACGCAGTATTTT.

The genes are TRBV5-1 and TRBJ2-5; D is tentatively TRBD1 or TRBD2 (5 bases each). The CDR3 extends over 15 amino acids. The germline V gene has CDR1 SGHRS and CDR2 YFSETQ. With 1 base removed from V and 4 bases from J, the gap between germline ends came to 14 bases. The CDR3 bases are TGCGCCAGCAGCTTGTACTGGCAGAGGGGAGAGACCCAGTACTTC. It translates to CASSLYWQRGETQYF.

The chain uses TRBV10-2 and TRBJ1-5; D gene unclear. Germline CDR1 reads WSHSY; CDR2 reads SAAADI. CDR3 length equals 14 residues. V was clipped by 5 bases and J by 5 bases, with 13 bases between them. The CDR3: CASSSWAGDQPQHF. The CDR3 DNA reads as TGCGCCAGCAGTTCGTGGGCTGGGGATCAGCCCCAGCATTTT.

The genes are TRBV3-1 (or the pseudogene TRBV3-2) and TRBJ2-3, with 11 positions matching TRBD2. CDR1 is LGHDT and CDR2 is YNNKEL in the germline V gene (reference sequence). The CDR3 consists of 16 residues. The junction had 12 bases not matched to a gene; V was cut back by 5 bases and J by 8 bases. This chain's CDR3 is CASSSSSSGGFGTQYF. In DNA form, the CDR3 reads TGTGCCAGCAGCTCATCGTCTAGCGGGGGGTTTGGTACGCAGTATTTT.

The chain couples TRBV15 to TRBJ1-3; a possible D gene is TRBD1 (6 bases). The ends were cut back, 0 bases at V and 2 bases at J, with 8 bases in the middle. The CDR3 contains 15 residues. The germline CDR1 and CDR2 sequences are LNHNV and YYDKDF (reference sequence). The CDR3 DNA reads TGTGCCACCAGCAGAGAAGGGGGAACTGGAAACACCATATATTTT. Translating it yields CATSREGGTGNTIYF. Drawing the rest from reference TRBV15 and TRBJ1-3, the complete variable domain is DAMVIQNPRYQVTQFGKPVTLSCSQTLNHNVMYWYQQKSSQAPKLLFHYYDKDFNNEADTPDNFQSRRPNTSFCFLDIRSPGLGDTAMYLCATSREGGTGNTIYFGEGSWLTVV.

The CDR3: CASSVGQGLNSNQPQHF. DNA for the CDR3: TGTGCCAGCAGTGTCGGACAGGGTCTTAATAGCAATCAGCCCCAGCATTTT. The chain combines TRBV2 with TRBJ1-5; TRBD1 agrees at 8 bases. V gave up 4 bases and J gave up 0 bases; unmatched junction bases: 8. The V gene's germline CDR1 is SNHLY and CDR2 FYNNEI. The CDR3 has 17 amino acids. The full variable domain, with the rest looked up from reference TRBV2 and TRBJ1-5, is EPEVTQTPSHQVTQMGQEVILRCVPISNHLYFYWYRQILGQKVEFLVSFYNNEISEKSEIFDDQFSVERPDGSNFTLKIRSTKLEDSAMYFCASSVGQGLNSNQPQHFGDGTRLSIL.

This clone is medium-sized by share. The genes are TRBV19 and TRBJ1-3, with D maybe TRBD1 (5 bases). CDR3 length: 13 amino acids. Germline V gene lookup returns CDR1 LNHDA and CDR2 SQIVND (reference sequence). V was shortened by 10 bases and J by 7 bases, with 17 bases between the two germline ends. As DNA, the CDR3 is TGTGCCACCCAGGGTCGGGGGAGGAACACCATATATTTT. The encoded protein is CATQGRGRNTIYF.

The chain joins TRBV19 to TRBJ2-5, with 11 bases lining up with TRBD2. The trim removed 6 bases at V and 5 bases at J, leaving 8 bases unmatched. The CDR3 spans 15 residues. Germline CDR1 is LNHDA and CDR2 is SQIVND (reference sequence). This CDR3 reads CASRKGTSGWETQYF. CDR3 bases: TGTGCCAGTAGAAAAGGGACTAGCGGATGGGAGACCCAGTACTTC.

This clone was detected only once. J is TRBJ1-2 and V is TRBV2; 8 bases match TRBD1. From germline, CDR1 is SNHLY and CDR2 FYNNEI. This CDR3 has 14 amino acids. V lost 7 bases to trimming and J lost 3 bases; unmatched junction nucleotides: 7. The CDR3 spells CASTGTGMDYGYTF. CDR3 sequence (DNA): TGTGCCAGCACCGGGACAGGCATGGACTATGGCTACACCTTC. Combining the CDR3 with reference TRBV2 and TRBJ1-2 gives the whole variable domain EPEVTQTPSHQVTQMGQEVILRCVPISNHLYFYWYRQILGQKVEFLVSFYNNEISEKSEIFDDQFSVERPDGSNFTLKIRSTKLEDSAMYFCASTGTGMDYGYTFGSGTRLTVV.

The chain employs TRBV18 and TRBJ2-7; TRBD1 aligns across 8 bases. The CDR3 is 13 amino acids. The V gene's germline CDR1 is KGHSH and CDR2 LQKENI. Trimming at V came to 4 bases and at J to 5 bases, leaving 4 bases not matched to a gene. The CDR3 loop is CASSLRGPHEQYV. CDR3 nucleotide sequence: TGTGCCAGCTCACTCAGGGGGCCCCACGAGCAGTACGTC.

The chain couples TRBV7-2 to TRBJ2-3, with unresolved D. The CDR3 is 14 residues long. Germline V gene sequence: CDR1 SGHTA, CDR2 FQGNSA. Between the trimmed V and J ends, which lost 5 bases and 3 bases, there was a span of 12 bases. In DNA form, the CDR3 reads TGTGCCAGCAGCCTTCAGGCCGGGACAGATACGCAGTATTTT. This sequence encodes CASSLQAGTDTQYF.

The sample holds one count of this clone. The rearrangement joins TRBV4-1 to TRBJ1-2; TRBD1 aligns across 7 bases. Germline V gene lookup returns CDR1 MGHRA and CDR2 YSYEKL. V shed 2 bases and J 4 bases; nucleotides not matched to a gene: 1. The CDR3 contains 13 residues. CDR3 amino acids: CASSQQGGYGYTF. The CDR3 nucleotides read TGCGCCAGCAGCCAACAGGGGGGCTATGGCTACACCTTC.

The chain combines TRBV10-3 with TRBJ1-1, with D unclear. Per the germline V gene, CDR1 is ENHRY and CDR2 is SYGVKD. There are 12 residues in the CDR3. V lost 3 bases and J 6 bases, leaving 8 bases between the germline ends. CDR3 amino acids: CAISDFGAEAFF. The DNA for the CDR3 is TGTGCCATCAGTGACTTTGGGGCTGAAGCTTTCTTT.

This chain links TRBV7-9 with TRBJ1-5; possible D gene TRBD1, 5 bases. Trimming removed 0 bases from V and 6 bases from J, with 9 bases in between. The germline gives CDR1 SEHNR, CDR2 FQNEAQ (reference sequence). The CDR3 loop spans 14 amino acids. CDR3 DNA sequence: TGTGCCAGCAGCTTAGCCGCAGGGCCTCAGCCCCAGCATTTT. Amino acids: CASSLAAGPQPQHF.

This chain links TRBV20-1 with TRBJ2-5, with D possibly being TRBD1 or TRBD2 (5 bases each). Germline-derived CDR1 and CDR2 are DFQATT and SNEGSKA (reference sequence). The CDR3 spans 11 residues. V was pared by 7 bases and J by 2 bases, with 8 bases between. The CDR3 here is CSVGRQETQYF. The CDR3 DNA reads as TGCAGTGTGGGACGACAAGAGACCCAGTACTTC.

J is TRBJ1-1 and V is TRBV19, with TRBD1 matching 8 bases. The CDR3 sequence is 15 residues long. The germline V gene encodes CDR1 LNHDA and CDR2 SQIVND (reference sequence). The V and J ends lost 5 bases and 4 bases, in that order; junction bases with no gene match: 9. The CDR3 loop reads CASSAPRGLVTEAFF. The CDR3 DNA is TGTGCCAGTAGTGCCCCCAGGGGGCTGGTCACTGAAGCTTTCTTT. Filled out from reference TRBV19 and TRBJ1-1, the complete variable domain reads DGGITQSPKYLFRKEGQNVTLSCEQNLNHDAMYWYRQDPGQGLRLIYYSQIVNDFQKGDIAEGYSVSREKKESFPLTVTSAQKNPTAFYLCASSAPRGLVTEAFFGQGTRLTVV.

This sequence joins TRBV9 and TRBJ1-2; a weak D match, TRBD1 (6 bases). The V gene lost 0 bases and the J gene lost 8 bases, with 8 bases spanning the gap. Per germline, CDR1 SGDLS and CDR2 YYNGEE. This CDR3 contains 12 residues. CDR3 sequence: CASSVVRGGYTF. The DNA of the CDR3 is TGTGCCAGCAGCGTAGTAAGGGGGGGCTACACCTTC. The full variable domain, rest sourced from reference TRBV9 and TRBJ1-2, is DSGVTQTPKHLITATGQRVTLRCSPRSGDLSVYWYQQSLDQGLQFLIQYYNGEERAKGNILERFSAQQFPDLHSELNLSSLELGDSALYFCASSVVRGGYTFGSGTRLTVV.